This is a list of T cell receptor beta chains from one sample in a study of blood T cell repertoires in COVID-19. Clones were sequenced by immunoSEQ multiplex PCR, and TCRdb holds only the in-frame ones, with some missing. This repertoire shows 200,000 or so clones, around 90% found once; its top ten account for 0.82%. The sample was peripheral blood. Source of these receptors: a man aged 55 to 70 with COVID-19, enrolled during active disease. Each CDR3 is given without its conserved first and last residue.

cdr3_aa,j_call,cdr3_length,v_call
AWSRIGGSGANVLT,TRBJ2-6,14,TRBV30
ASSRGGGYT,TRBJ1-2,9,TRBV12-3/TRBV12-4
AYTKSEAF,TRBJ1-1,8,TRBV24-1
ASSYSGGRSTDTQY,TRBJ2-3,14,TRBV11-1
ASSFLADKPQH,TRBJ1-5,11,TRBV28
ASSQYRLAGGAGELF,TRBJ2-2,15,TRBV4-1
ASSSGVYNEQF,TRBJ2-1,11,TRBV11-2
SVERVANTEAF,TRBJ1-1,11,TRBV29-1
ASRGPGNQPQH,TRBJ1-5,11,TRBV6-5
ASRGTTGGNTEAF,TRBJ1-1,13,TRBV5-4
ASSQDRLGPDTQY,TRBJ2-3,13,TRBV4-3
ASSLGQPATNEKLF,TRBJ1-4,14,TRBV18
ASSFPGGAGTEAF,TRBJ1-1,13,TRBV19
ALSGSSNQPQH,TRBJ1-5,11,TRBV30
ASSSAGGRRD,TRBJ2-3,10,TRBV3-1/TRBV3-2
ASSNQRGPYEQY,TRBJ2-7,12,TRBV19
ASTPTGTGTGYT,TRBJ1-2,12,TRBV19
ASSGGVGAF,TRBJ1-1,9,TRBV7-3
ASSLVEGNYGYT,TRBJ1-2,12,TRBV11-2
ASSYTGQGSGYT,TRBJ1-2,12,TRBV6-5
ASSQLPQAGGYT,TRBJ1-2,12,TRBV3-1/TRBV3-2
ASSPPGQGAYEQY,TRBJ2-7,13,TRBV18
ASSLGTGSYEQY,TRBJ2-7,12,TRBV11-2
SVEEPGQPSYEQY,TRBJ2-7,13,TRBV29-1
ASSLREVTDTQY,TRBJ2-3,12,TRBV5-1
ASSRGQSSNQPQH,TRBJ1-5,13,TRBV5-6
ASSTTSGATYNEQF,TRBJ2-1,14,TRBV7-2
ASSYYTGLAGVPYEQY,TRBJ2-7,16,TRBV6-2/TRBV6-3
AAGNSYEQY,TRBJ2-7,9,TRBV24-1